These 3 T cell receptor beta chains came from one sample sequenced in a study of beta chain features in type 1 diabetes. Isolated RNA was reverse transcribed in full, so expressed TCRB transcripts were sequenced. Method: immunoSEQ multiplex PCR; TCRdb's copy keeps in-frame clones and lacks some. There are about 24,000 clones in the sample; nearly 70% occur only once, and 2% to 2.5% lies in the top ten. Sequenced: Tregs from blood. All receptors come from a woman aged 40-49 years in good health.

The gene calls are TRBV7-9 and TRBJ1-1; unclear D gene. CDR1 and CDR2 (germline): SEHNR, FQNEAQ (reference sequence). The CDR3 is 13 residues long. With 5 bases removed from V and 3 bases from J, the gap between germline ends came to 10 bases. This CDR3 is CASSHDQDTEAFF. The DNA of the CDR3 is TGTGCCAGCAGCCACGACCAGGACACTGAAGCTTTCTTT.

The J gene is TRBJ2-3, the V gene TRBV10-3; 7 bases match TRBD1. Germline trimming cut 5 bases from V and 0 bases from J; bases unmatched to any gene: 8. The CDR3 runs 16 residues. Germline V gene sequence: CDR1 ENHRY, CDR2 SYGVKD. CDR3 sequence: CAISRPGQLSTDTQYF. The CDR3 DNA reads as TGTGCCATCAGTAGGCCGGGACAGCTTAGCACAGATACGCAGTATTTT.

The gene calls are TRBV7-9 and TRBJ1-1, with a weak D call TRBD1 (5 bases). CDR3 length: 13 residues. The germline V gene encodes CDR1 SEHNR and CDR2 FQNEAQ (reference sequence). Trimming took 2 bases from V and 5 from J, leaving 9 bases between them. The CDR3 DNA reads TGTGCCAGCAGCTTATGGGGGGAGACTGAAGCTTTCTTT. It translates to CASSLWGETEAFF.